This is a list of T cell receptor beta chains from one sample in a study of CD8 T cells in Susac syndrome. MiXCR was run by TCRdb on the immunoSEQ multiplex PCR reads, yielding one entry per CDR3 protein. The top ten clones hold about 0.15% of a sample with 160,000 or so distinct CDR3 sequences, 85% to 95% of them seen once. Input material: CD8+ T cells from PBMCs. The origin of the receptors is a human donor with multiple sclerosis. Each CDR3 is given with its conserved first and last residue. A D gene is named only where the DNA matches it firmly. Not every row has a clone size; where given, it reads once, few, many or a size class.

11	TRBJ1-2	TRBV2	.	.	CASSEDYGYTF	TGTGCCAGCAGTGAAGACTATGGCTACACCTTC
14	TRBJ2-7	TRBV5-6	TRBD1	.	CASSFRQGHSEQYF	TGTGCCAGCAGCTTCCGACAGGGGCATAGCGAGCAGTACTTC
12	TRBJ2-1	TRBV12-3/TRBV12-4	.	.	CASSFLFDEQFF	TGTGCCAGCAGTTTTCTGTTCGATGAGCAGTTCTTC
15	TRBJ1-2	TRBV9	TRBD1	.	CASSPGQGPHYGYTF	TGTGCCAGCAGCCCAGGACAGGGTCCCCACTATGGCTACACCTTC
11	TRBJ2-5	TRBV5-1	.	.	CASSGLETQYF	TGCGCCAGCAGCGGTTTGGAGACCCAGTACTTC
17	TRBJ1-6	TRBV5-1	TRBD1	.	CASSLTTGTGRSSPLHF	TGCGCCAGCAGCTTGACCACCGGGACAGGGAGGTCTTCACCCCTCCACTTT
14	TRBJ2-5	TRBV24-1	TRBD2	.	CATSDSGTAETQYF	TGTGCCACCAGTGATAGCGGGACTGCAGAGACCCAGTACTTC
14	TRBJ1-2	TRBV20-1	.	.	CSASSMGADYGYTF	TGCAGTGCTAGCTCTATGGGGGCTGACTATGGCTACACCTTC
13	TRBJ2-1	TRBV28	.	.	CASSFGDINEQFF	TGTGCCAGCAGTTTTGGGGACATCAATGAGCAGTTCTTC
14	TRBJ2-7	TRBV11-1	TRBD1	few	CASSWGQGGYEQYF	TGTGCCAGCAGCTGGGGACAGGGGGGCTACGAGCAGTACTTC
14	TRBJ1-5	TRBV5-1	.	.	CASSLEGYGQPQHF	TGCGCCAGCAGCTTGGAAGGTTATGGTCAGCCCCAGCATTTT
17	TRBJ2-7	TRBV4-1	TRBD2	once	CASSHRGSGRATYEQYF	TGCGCCAGCAGCCATCGGGGTAGCGGGAGGGCCACCTACGAGCAGTACTTC
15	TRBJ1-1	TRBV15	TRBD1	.	CATSRGTGGSTEAFF	TGTGCCACCAGCAGAGGGACAGGTGGGAGCACTGAAGCTTTCTTT
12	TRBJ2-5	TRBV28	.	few	CASSLGQETQYF	TGTGCCAGCAGTTTAGGCCAAGAGACCCAGTACTTC
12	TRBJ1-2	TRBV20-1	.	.	CSARVEDYGYTF	TGCAGTGCTAGAGTTGAAGACTATGGCTACACCTTC
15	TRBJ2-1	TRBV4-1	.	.	CASSQSETVYNEQFF	TGCGCCAGCAGCCAATCTGAGACAGTCTACAATGAGCAGTTCTTC
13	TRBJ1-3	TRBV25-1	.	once	CASSELMGNTIYF	TGTGCCAGCAGTGAATTAATGGGAAACACCATATATTTT
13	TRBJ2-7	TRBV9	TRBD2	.	CASSPREGYEQYF	TGTGCCAGCAGCCCCCGGGAGGGGTACGAGCAGTACTTC
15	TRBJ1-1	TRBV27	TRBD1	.	CASSQSPRQGAEAFF	TGTGCCAGCAGTCAATCACCAAGACAGGGGGCTGAAGCTTTCTTT
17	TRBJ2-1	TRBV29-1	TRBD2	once	CSVVGLAGGLAYNEQFF	TGCAGCGTTGTAGGGCTAGCGGGAGGTCTCGCCTACAATGAGCAGTTCTTC
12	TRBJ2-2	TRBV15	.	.	CATSRDAGELFF	TGTGCCACCAGCAGAGACGCCGGGGAGCTGTTTTTT
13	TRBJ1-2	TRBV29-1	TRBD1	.	CSVTDREGYGYTF	TGCAGCGTGACGGACAGGGAGGGATATGGCTACACCTTC
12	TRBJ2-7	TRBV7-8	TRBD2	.	CASRLAGGEQYF	TGTGCCAGCAGGCTAGCGGGAGGCGAGCAGTACTTC
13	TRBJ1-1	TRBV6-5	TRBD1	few	CASSSTGGTEAFF	TGTGCCAGCAGTTCGACAGGGGGTACTGAAGCTTTCTTT
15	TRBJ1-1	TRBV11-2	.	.	CASSPVVQGDTEAFF	TGTGCCAGCAGCCCCGTGGTACAGGGTGACACTGAAGCTTTCTTT
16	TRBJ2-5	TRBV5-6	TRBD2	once	CASSLASGSYQETQYF	TGTGCCAGCAGCTTGGCCAGCGGGAGCTACCAAGAGACCCAGTACTTC
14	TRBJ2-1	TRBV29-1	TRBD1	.	CSVDRGGAYNEQFF	TGCAGCGTTGACCGAGGGGGCGCGTACAATGAGCAGTTCTTC
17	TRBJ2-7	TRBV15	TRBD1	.	CATSSLAPGQGGYEQYF	TGTGCCACCAGCAGCCTAGCCCCGGGACAGGGGGGCTACGAGCAGTACTTC
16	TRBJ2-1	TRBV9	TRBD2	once	CASSSSGRAAYNEQFF	TGTGCCAGCAGCAGTAGCGGGAGGGCCGCCTACAATGAGCAGTTCTTC
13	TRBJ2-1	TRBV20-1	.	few	CSATRLGMDEQFF	TGCAGTGCTACTCGACTAGGAATGGATGAGCAGTTCTTC
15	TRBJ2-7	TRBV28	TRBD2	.	CASSSTGLAGAHLDF	TGTGCCAGCAGTTCGACCGGACTAGCGGGAGCCCACCTGGACTTC
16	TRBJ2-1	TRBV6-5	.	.	CASSYSRGPSYNEQFF	TGTGCCAGCAGTTACTCGCGGGGGCCCTCCTACAATGAGCAGTTCTTC
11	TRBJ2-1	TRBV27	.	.	CASSTSSEQFF	TGTGCCAGCAGCACATCGAGTGAGCAGTTCTTC
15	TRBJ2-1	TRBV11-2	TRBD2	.	CASSLVLAGASEQFF	TGTGCCAGCAGCTTAGTCCTAGCGGGAGCGAGTGAGCAGTTCTTC
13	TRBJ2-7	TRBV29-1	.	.	CSATTGLSYEQYF	TGCAGCGCTACTACAGGGTTATCCTACGAGCAGTACTTC
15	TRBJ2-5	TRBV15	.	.	CATSRNVRGAETQYF	TGTGCCACCAGCAGAAACGTCAGGGGAGCAGAGACCCAGTACTTC
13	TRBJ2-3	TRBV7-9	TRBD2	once	CASRSAGADTQYF	TGTGCCAGCAGGTCTGCGGGGGCAGATACGCAGTATTTT
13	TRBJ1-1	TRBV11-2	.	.	CASSPTTGLEAFF	TGTGCCAGCAGCCCTACTACAGGTTTAGAAGCTTTCTTT
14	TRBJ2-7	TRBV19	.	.	CASSIEPEGYEQYF	TGTGCCAGTAGTATAGAGCCAGAAGGCTACGAGCAGTACTTC
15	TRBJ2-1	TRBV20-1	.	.	CSAKGPRDFGNEQFF	.
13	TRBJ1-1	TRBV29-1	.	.	CSVEGPTNTEAFF	TGCAGCGTTGAGGGACCTACGAACACTGAAGCTTTCTTT